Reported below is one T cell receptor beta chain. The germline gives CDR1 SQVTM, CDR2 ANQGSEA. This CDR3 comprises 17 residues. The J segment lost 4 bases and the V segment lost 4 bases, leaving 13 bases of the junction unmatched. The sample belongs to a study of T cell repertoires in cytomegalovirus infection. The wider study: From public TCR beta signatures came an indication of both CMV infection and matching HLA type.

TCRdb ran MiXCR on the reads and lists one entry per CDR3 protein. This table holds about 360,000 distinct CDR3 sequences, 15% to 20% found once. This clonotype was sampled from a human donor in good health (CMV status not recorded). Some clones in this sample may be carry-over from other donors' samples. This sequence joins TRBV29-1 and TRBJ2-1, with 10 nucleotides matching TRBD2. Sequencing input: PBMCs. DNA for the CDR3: TGCAGCGTTGGGAAACTAGCGGGGTGGGAGGGTTACAATGAGCAGTTCTTC. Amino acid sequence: CSVGKLAGWEGYNEQFF.